This T cell receptor (beta chain) was recorded in a study of T cells in Graves' hyperthyroidism and ophthalmopathy. Germline CDR1 is KGHSH and CDR2 is LQKENI. The CDR3 sequence is 15 residues long. Lactation, pregnancy, other autoimmune disease or uncontrolled infection excluded patients. Using more than 8 ml of fresh peripheral blood, PBMCs were prepared. With respect to this clonotype: At one of its ends the junction is not consistent with the germline gene, which may arise from a read error.

TCR beta CDR3 sequences were amplified from RNA transcripts. The HTBI primer set was used in a first-round RT-PCR of the TCR CDR3. TCRdb fed the multiplex PCR reads into MiXCR, producing one record per CDR3 protein. The profile shows fewer than 450,000 distinct CDR3 sequences, more than 12% of them singletons. The sequence was collected from a man aged 45 to 65 with Graves' ophthalmopathy. The sample consisted of blood. This chain joins TRBV18 and TRBJ1-5; tentative D call: TRBD1 (6 bases). CDR3 amino acids: CAGSSRTRGDQPQHF. CDR3 bases: TGTGCCGGCTCATCACGGACAAGGGGGGATCAGCCCCAGCATTTT. Variable domain in full (rest from reference TRBV18 and TRBJ1-5): NAGVMQNPRHLVRRRGQEARLRCSPMKGHSHVYWYRQLPEEGLKFMVYLQKENIIDESGMPKERFSAEFPKEGPSILRIQQVVRGDSAAYFCAGSSRTRGDQPQHFGDGTRLSIL.